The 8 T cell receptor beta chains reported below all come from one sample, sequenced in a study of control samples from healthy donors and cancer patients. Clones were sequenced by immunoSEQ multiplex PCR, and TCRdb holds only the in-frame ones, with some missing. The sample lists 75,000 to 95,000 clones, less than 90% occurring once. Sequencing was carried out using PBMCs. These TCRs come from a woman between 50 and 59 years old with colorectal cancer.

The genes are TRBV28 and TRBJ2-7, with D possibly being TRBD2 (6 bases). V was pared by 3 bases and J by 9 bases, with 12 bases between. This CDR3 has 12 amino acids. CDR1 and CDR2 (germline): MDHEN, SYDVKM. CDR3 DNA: TGTGCCAGCAGTTTCGTGGAGGGTGCGCAGTACGTC. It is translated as CASSFVEGAQYV.

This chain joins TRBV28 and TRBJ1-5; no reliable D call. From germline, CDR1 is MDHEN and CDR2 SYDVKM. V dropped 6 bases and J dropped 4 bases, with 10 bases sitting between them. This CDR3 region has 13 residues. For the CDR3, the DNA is TGTGCCAGCAGGGGTGGAACTAATCAGCCCCAGCATTTT. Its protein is CASRGGTNQPQHF.

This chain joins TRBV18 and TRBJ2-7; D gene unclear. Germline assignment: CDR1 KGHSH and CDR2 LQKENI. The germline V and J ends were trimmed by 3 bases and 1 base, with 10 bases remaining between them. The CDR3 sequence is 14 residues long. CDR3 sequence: CASSPYQRSYEQYV. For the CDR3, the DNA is TGTGCCAGCTCACCGTATCAGCGTTCCTACGAGCAGTACGTC.

The CDR3 loop is CASSARTDYQETQYF. The CDR3 DNA follows: TGCGCCAGCAGCGCCAGGACGGACTACCAAGAGACCCAGTACTTC. The chain recombines TRBV10-1 with TRBJ2-5; TRBD2 is a possible D gene (5 bases). Germline CDR1 reads WNHNN; CDR2 reads SYGVQD (reference sequence). This CDR3 has 15 residues. V lost 6 bases and J 0 bases, leaving 14 bases between the germline ends.

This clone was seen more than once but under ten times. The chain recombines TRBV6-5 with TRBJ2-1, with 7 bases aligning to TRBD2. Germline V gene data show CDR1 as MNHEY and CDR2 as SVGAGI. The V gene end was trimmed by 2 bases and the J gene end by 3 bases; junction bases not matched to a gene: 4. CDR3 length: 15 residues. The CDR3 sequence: CASSYQTSYYNEQFF. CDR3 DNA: TGTGCCAGCAGTTACCAGACTAGCTACTACAATGAGCAGTTCTTC.

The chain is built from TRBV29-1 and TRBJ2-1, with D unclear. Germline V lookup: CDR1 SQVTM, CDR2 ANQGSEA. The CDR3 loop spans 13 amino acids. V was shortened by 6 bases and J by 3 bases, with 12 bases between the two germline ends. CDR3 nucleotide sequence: TGCAGCGTCCGAACCCAGAACTACAATGAGCAGTTCTTC. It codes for CSVRTQNYNEQFF.

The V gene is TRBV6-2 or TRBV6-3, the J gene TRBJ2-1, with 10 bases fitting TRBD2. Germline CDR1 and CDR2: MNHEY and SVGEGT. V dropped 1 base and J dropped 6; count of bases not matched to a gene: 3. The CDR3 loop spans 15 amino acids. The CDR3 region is CASSYFVAGGNEQFF. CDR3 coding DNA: TGTGCCAGCAGTTACTTCGTAGCGGGGGGCAATGAGCAGTTCTTC.

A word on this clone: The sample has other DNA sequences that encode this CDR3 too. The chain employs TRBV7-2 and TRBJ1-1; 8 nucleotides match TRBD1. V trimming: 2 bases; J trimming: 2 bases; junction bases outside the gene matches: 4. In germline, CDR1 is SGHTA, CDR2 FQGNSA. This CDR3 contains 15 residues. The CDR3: CASSLWPGGNTEAFF. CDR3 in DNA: TGTGCCAGCAGCTTATGGCCAGGGGGCAACACTGAAGCTTTCTTT.